This TCR beta chain came from a study of blood T cell repertoires in COVID-19. In the study overall: There were acute and convalescent COVID-19 samples, and they came from the United States, Italy and Spain.

Profiled with immunoSEQ multiplex PCR; TCRdb holds only in-frame clones, not every one. The sample carries under 250,000 clones, over 75% recorded once. The length of the CDR3 is 13 residues. Germline V gene lookup returns CDR1 GTSNPN and CDR2 SVGIG (reference sequence). V lost 2 bases to trimming and J lost 5 bases; unmatched junction nucleotides: 3. This clone was counted once. The receptor was derived from a woman aged 55-69 years who had recovered from COVID-19. The J gene is TRBJ2-5, the V gene TRBV30, with 9 bases lining up with TRBD1. Sample: PBMCs or T cells enriched from blood (not recorded which). The CDR3 sequence: CAWSITGGETQYF. The CDR3, as DNA: TGTGCCTGGAGTATTACAGGGGGCGAGACCCAGTACTTC.